This T cell receptor (beta chain) was documented in a study of T cell changes during pregnancy in multiple sclerosis. Germline trimming cut 4 bases from V and 5 bases from J; bases unmatched to any gene: 6. Germline-derived CDR1 and CDR2 are SGHVS and FQNEAQ. This CDR3 comprises 16 residues. Sequenced by immunoSEQ multiplex PCR; TCRdb stores in-frame clones only, minus some. Of around 72,000 clones in the sample, approximately 90% were seen once. This sequence joins TRBV7-8 and TRBJ1-6; TRBD1 aligns across 9 bases. The input for sequencing was CD4+ T cells from peripheral blood mononuclear cells, taken before pregnancy. This receptor was taken from a female donor with multiple sclerosis, enrolled in a pregnancy study. The CDR3 DNA sequence: TGTGCCAGCAGCTATGCCGGGACAGGGCATAATTCACCCCTCCACTTT. It encodes CASSYAGTGHNSPLHF.